Below are 9 T cell receptor beta chains sequenced from a single sample in a study of T cells in Graves' hyperthyroidism and ophthalmopathy. RNA transcripts were the template for amplifying TCR beta CDR3 regions. Primed by the HTBI set, a first-round RT-PCR was run on the TCR CDR3. TCRdb passed the multiplex PCR reads through MiXCR, listing each CDR3 protein once. Of a few hundred thousand distinct CDR3 sequences in the sample, around 16% were seen once. The sequencing input was blood. The origin of the receptors is a woman in her twenties or thirties with Graves' hyperthyroidism.

This clonotype was recorded at least ten times. The J gene is TRBJ1-5, the V gene TRBV12-3 or TRBV12-4, with unresolved D. This CDR3 is built from 13 residues. Trimming took 5 bases from V and 8 from J, leaving 13 bases between them. CDR3 DNA sequence: TGTGCCAGCAGTACGGACGGAGTGAAGCCCCAGCATTTT. Its translation: CASSTDGVKPQHF.

The sample holds a few counts of this clonotype. The CDR3 DNA reads as TGTGCCAGTCGGGCGCTGACCAGGGGCAATCAGCCCCAGCATTTT. Protein: CASRALTRGNQPQHF. The chain has TRBV6-1 and TRBJ1-5, with D possibly being TRBD1 (5 bases). Germline V gives CDR1 MNHNS, CDR2 SASEGT. The ends were cut back, 9 bases at V and 2 bases at J, with 17 bases in the middle. The CDR3 sequence is 15 residues long.

The chain joins TRBV19 to TRBJ1-1, with D possibly TRBD1 on 5 matching bases. Trimming took 4 bases from V and 11 from J, leaving 11 bases between them. Germline values: CDR1 LNHDA, CDR2 SQIVND (reference sequence). This CDR3 has 11 amino acids. The CDR3 sequence is CASSTRAQAFF. The CDR3 DNA follows: TGTGCCAGTAGTACCAGGGCGCAGGCTTTCTTT.

This chain joins TRBV29-1 and TRBJ2-2; D unresolved. V lost 3 bases, J lost 4 bases, and 21 bases lay in between. CDR3 length equals 17 residues. Germline assignment: CDR1 SQVTM and CDR2 ANQGSEA. The CDR3 bases are TGCAGCGTTGAGAGGAGAGTTGCGCGGTGGTGCACCGGGGAGCTGTTTTTT. Translated, it gives CSVERRVARWCTGELFF.

The sample holds many counts of this clonotype. The rearrangement links TRBV29-1 to TRBJ2-7; possibly TRBD2 for D (6 bases). Germline CDR1 and CDR2: SQVTM and ANQGSEA. The CDR3 totals 15 residues. Trimming stripped 5 bases from V and 2 bases from J, with 19 bases between. This CDR3 reads CSVTPGSSEAYEQYF. The CDR3 DNA reads TGCAGCGTTACCCCTGGGTCTAGCGAGGCCTACGAGCAGTACTTC.

This clonotype was seen a handful of times. It may be a read error: a sequence one base away is much more abundant. The gene calls are TRBV11-2 and TRBJ2-5; 8 nucleotides agree with TRBD2. The CDR3 has 15 residues. Per the germline V gene, CDR1 is SGHAT and CDR2 is FQNNGV. Trimming removed 4 bases from V and 9 bases from J; junction bases left unmatched: 13. DNA of the CDR3: TGTGCCAGCAGCTCCCGGGGGGGGTTGGAGGAGGCCCAGTACTTC. Encoded protein: CASSSRGGLEEAQYF.

In its sample, this clonotype was seen many times. The chain is built from TRBV29-1 and TRBJ2-3; a possible D gene is TRBD1 (5 bases). The ends were cut back, 5 bases at V and 4 bases at J, with 19 bases in the middle. The V gene's germline CDR1 is SQVTM and CDR2 ANQGSEA. This CDR3 spans 15 amino acids. The CDR3 DNA sequence: TGCAGCGTTAACGTGGGGCAGGGTGGTCCAGATACGCAGTATTTT. Its translation: CSVNVGQGGPDTQYF.

The rearrangement links TRBV7-3 to TRBJ2-3, with D tentatively TRBD1 (6 bases). V was pared by 5 bases and J by 0 bases, with 12 bases between. CDR3 length: 15 amino acids. Germline V gene data show CDR1 as SGHTA and CDR2 as FQGTGA. Here the CDR3 DNA reads TGTGCCAGCAGCCCCCAGGGGATCAGCACAGATACGCAGTATTTT. Translating it yields CASSPQGISTDTQYF.

This chain uses TRBV12-3 or TRBV12-4 with TRBJ2-4; D possibly matches TRBD1 or TRBD2 (5 bases each). V was pared by 3 bases and J by 0 bases, with 12 bases between. The CDR3 consists of 16 residues. CDR3 sequence: CASSFRGGLAKNIQYF. DNA for the CDR3: TGTGCCAGCAGTTTTAGGGGCGGACTAGCCAAAAACATTCAGTACTTC.